This TCR beta chain was documented in a study of Ad26.COV2.S vaccination and SARS-CoV-2 variants. Study in general: Participant was drawn from the COV1001 Ad26.COV2.S trial arm.

Germline-derived CDR1 and CDR2 are DFQATT and SNEGSKA (reference sequence). V was pared by 3 bases and J by 2 bases, with 13 bases between. The CDR3 covers 14 residues. Regarding this clone: The antigen remains undetermined.

Study-wide results and caveats: Vaccine recipients showed a spike-specific TCR breadth that was higher than in placebo recipients.

This sample's treatment: around 19 received Ad26.COV2.S at low or high dose, single or two shots; 5 received placebo; per-sample allocation not given. Sampling was done on day 63 after the first vaccine or placebo injection. Assay used: immunoSEQ multiplex PCR; TCRdb lists only in-frame clones, some missing. Of about 400,000 clones in the sample, approximately 87% are singletons; the top ten hold around 3.6%. This receptor was obtained from a person between 18 and 59 years old who received the Ad26.COV2.S COVID-19 vaccine or a placebo. The chain uses TRBV20-1 and TRBJ1-1; D is unresolved. Sequences were derived from peripheral blood, sampled in a trial of Ad26.COV2.S vaccine versus placebo. The CDR3 here is CSASGRSVNTEAFF. The CDR3 DNA reads TGCAGTGCTAGTGGTCGGAGCGTAAACACTGAAGCTTTCTTT.